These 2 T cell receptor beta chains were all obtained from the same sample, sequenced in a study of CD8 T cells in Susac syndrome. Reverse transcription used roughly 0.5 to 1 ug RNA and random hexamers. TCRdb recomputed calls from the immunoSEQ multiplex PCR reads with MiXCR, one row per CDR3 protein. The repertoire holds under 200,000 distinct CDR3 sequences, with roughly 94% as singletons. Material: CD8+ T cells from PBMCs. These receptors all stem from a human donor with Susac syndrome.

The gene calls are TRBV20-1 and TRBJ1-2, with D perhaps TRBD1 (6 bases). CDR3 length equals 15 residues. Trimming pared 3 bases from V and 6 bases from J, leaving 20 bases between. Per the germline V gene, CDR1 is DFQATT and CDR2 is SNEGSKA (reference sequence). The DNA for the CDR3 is TGCAGTGCTAGTAACCCAGGGGCGACTACCAATGGCTACACCTTC. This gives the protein CSASNPGATTNGYTF.

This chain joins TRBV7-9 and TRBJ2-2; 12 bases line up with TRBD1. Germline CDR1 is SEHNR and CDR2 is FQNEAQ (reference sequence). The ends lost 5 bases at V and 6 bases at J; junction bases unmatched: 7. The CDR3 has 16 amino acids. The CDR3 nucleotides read TGTGCCAGCAGCCCCGGGACAGGGGGCGAAGCCGGGGAGCTGTTTTTT. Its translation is CASSPGTGGEAGELFF.